This T cell receptor beta chain was profiled in a study of T cells in Graves' hyperthyroidism and ophthalmopathy. Diagnoses were made from clinical symptoms, serum measures (thyroxine and TRAb), thyroid ultrasound and orbital computed tomography. PBMCs were obtained from about 10 ml fresh peripheral blood. In this sample, this clonotype turned up many times. What it binds is not known. RNA transcripts were the template for amplifying TCR beta CDR3 regions. Initially, a first-round RT-PCR of the TCR CDR3 employed the HTBI primer set. TCRdb fed the multiplex PCR reads into MiXCR, producing one record per CDR3 protein. This table has about 350,000 distinct CDR3 sequences, around 13% appearing once. Study-level findings and limits: Most thyroid-expanded clonotypes above 0.001 were also found in blood.

The sequence derives from a woman in her 30s with Graves' hyperthyroidism. The source material was blood.

The DNA for the CDR3 is TGCAGTGCTAGTAGGGATACGCAGTATTTT. As protein: CSASRDTQYF. The rearrangement uses TRBV20-1 and TRBJ2-3, with D unclear. This CDR3 has 10 residues. V shed 3 bases and J shed 6 bases, with 4 bases lying between them. In germline, CDR1 is DFQATT, CDR2 SNEGSKA (reference sequence).